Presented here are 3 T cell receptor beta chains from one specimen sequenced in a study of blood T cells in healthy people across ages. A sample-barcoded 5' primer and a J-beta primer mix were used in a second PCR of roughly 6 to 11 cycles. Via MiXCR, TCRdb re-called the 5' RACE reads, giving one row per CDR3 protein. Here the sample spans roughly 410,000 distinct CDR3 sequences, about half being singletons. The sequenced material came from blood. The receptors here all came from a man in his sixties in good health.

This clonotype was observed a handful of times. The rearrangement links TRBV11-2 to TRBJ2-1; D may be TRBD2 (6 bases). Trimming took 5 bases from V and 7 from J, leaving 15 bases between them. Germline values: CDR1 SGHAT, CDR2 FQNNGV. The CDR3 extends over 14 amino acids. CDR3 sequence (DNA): TGTGCCAGCAGCCCACGGCTAGCGAGTAATGAGCAGTTCTTC. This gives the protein CASSPRLASNEQFF.

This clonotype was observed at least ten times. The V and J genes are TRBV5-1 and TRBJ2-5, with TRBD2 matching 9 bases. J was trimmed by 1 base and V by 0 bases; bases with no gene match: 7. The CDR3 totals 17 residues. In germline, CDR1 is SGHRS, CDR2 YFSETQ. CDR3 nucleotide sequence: TGCGCCAGCAGCTTGGCCGGTGGCGGGGGGGCCCAAGAGACCCAGTACTTC. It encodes CASSLAGGGGAQETQYF.

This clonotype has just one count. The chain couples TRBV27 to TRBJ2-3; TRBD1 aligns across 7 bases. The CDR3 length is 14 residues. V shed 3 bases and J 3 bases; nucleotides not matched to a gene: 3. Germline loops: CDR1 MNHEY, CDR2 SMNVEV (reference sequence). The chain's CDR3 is CASSLTGWTDTQYF. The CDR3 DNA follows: TGTGCCAGCAGTTTGACAGGGTGGACAGATACGCAGTATTTT.